Each of the 15 T cell receptor beta chains below was sequenced from the same sample in a study of post-analysis software for immune sequencing data (dated by TCRdb to about 2015). Which antigens these TCRs recognize remains unknown. Points the paper makes about the study in general: Patients showed significantly higher frequencies than controls for several TRBV segments, among them TRBV5-6, TRBV5-1 and TRBV20-1.

The method behind the library was PCR. Sequencing took place on an Illumina HiSeq 2500. Unique molecular identifiers were incorporated into TCR beta cDNA libraries to reduce PCR and sequencing biases. Clones were called with MiXCR by TCRdb after fastp trimmed the public reads at Q25, and only in-frame beta chains were retained. Rows with a matching CDR3 protein are joined into one entry that keeps the most common DNA and genes. This sample has under 900,000 distinct CDR3 sequences in its table, and 53% of those were observed once. The ten top clones hold roughly 4.4% of the sample. What was sequenced was blood. These TCRs come from a girl aged 5 to 17 with multiple sclerosis.

The rearrangement joins TRBV20-1 to TRBJ2-1; 9 bases fit TRBD1. After removal of 5 bases from V and 6 bases from J, the junction contained 8 bases not matched to a gene. The CDR3 covers 14 residues. CDR1 is DFQATT, CDR2 SNEGSKA, per germline (reference sequence). The CDR3 nucleotides read TGCAGTGCTCTTGACAGGGGGAACGGCAATGAGCAGTTCTTC. It specifies CSALDRGNGNEQFF.

The V and J genes are TRBV12-3 or TRBV12-4 and TRBJ2-7; TRBD1 is a possible D gene (5 bases). V shed 3 bases and J shed 6 bases, with 12 bases lying between them. The CDR3 extends over 13 amino acids. The CDR3 region is CASSFPGIGEQYF. The CDR3 bases are TGTGCCAGCAGTTTTCCAGGGATAGGCGAGCAGTACTTC.

This chain links TRBV5-4 with TRBJ2-4, with D possibly matching TRBD1 (6 bases). The germline V gene has CDR1 SGHNT and CDR2 YYREEE (reference sequence). The ends were cut back, 7 bases at V and 8 bases at J, with 16 bases in the middle. The CDR3 totals 13 residues. The DNA of the CDR3 is TGTGCCAGCGCAGGGGCATCAGAGGACATTCAGTACTTC. This encodes CASAGASEDIQYF.

The genes are TRBV29-1 and TRBJ1-1; 7 bases align to TRBD1. The CDR3 sequence is 14 residues long. V lost 7 bases and J lost 3; bases outside the gene matches: 11. Germline CDR1 and CDR2: SQVTM and ANQGSEA. CDR3 coding DNA: TGCAGCGCACTACCGGGACAGACTTACACTGAAGCTTTCTTT. Its protein is CSALPGQTYTEAFF.

This chain uses TRBV25-1 with TRBJ2-1, with 12 bases fitting TRBD2. Germline CDR1 reads MGHDK; CDR2 reads SYGVNS. This CDR3 spans 19 amino acids. The ends lost 3 bases at V and 7 bases at J; junction bases unmatched: 16. The CDR3 is CASSDFRTSGTSLTNEQFF. In nucleotides, the CDR3 is TGTGCCAGCAGTGATTTCAGGACTAGCGGGACCTCCCTGACGAATGAGCAGTTCTTC.

This clonotype was detected only a few times. The chain employs TRBV7-9 and TRBJ2-7; 7 bases align to TRBD2. The V and J ends lost 4 bases and 1 base, in that order; junction bases with no gene match: 10. This CDR3 is 16 amino acids long. Germline V lookup: CDR1 SEHNR, CDR2 FQNEAQ (reference sequence). Written as DNA, the CDR3 is TGTGCCAGCAGCTCCCGAACTAGCGACGAATCCTACGAGCAGTACTTC. Its protein is CASSSRTSDESYEQYF.

This clonotype was recorded once. The chain recombines TRBV18 with TRBJ2-7, with a weak D call TRBD2 (7 bases). The CDR3 is 14 residues long. V lost 5 bases, J lost 2 bases, and 13 bases lay in between. Germline V gene data show CDR1 as KGHSH and CDR2 as LQKENI. The CDR3 loop reads CASSVRGRAYEQYF. DNA for the CDR3: TGTGCCAGCTCAGTGAGGGGGAGGGCCTACGAGCAGTACTTC.

This clonotype was found a few times. The chain is built from TRBV29-1 and TRBJ2-1; weak D call: TRBD1 (5 bases). V was trimmed by 5 bases and J by 0 bases, leaving 11 bases between them. The CDR3 contains 14 residues. Germline values: CDR1 SQVTM, CDR2 ANQGSEA. CDR3 region: CSVPRASSYNEQFF. CDR3 DNA sequence: TGCAGCGTTCCCAGGGCAAGCTCCTACAATGAGCAGTTCTTC.

V and J are TRBV29-1 and TRBJ2-5; 10 nucleotides align to TRBD1. Germline V gene data show CDR1 as SQVTM and CDR2 as ANQGSEA. V was pared by 4 bases and J by 5 bases, with 16 bases of the junction left unmatched. CDR3 size: 17 residues. The CDR3 spells CSVGGITGTGAGETQYF. Written as DNA, the CDR3 is TGCAGCGTTGGTGGGATTACCGGGACAGGGGCTGGGGAGACCCAGTACTTC.

V gene TRBV27 combines with J gene TRBJ2-3, with 7 bases that match TRBD2. The germline V gene has CDR1 MNHEY and CDR2 SMNVEV (reference sequence). Losses at the gene ends were 4 bases for V and 2 bases for J; bases not matched to a gene: 9. The CDR3 spans 16 residues. CDR3 bases: TGTGCCAGCAGTTCAGGGAGGGGACCAGACACAGATACGCAGTATTTT. Its protein is CASSSGRGPDTDTQYF.

DNA for the CDR3: TGCAGCGTTGCGGGGCAACTGGGCCTATACCCCTACAATGAGCAGTTCTTC. It codes for CSVAGQLGLYPYNEQFF. The V gene is TRBV29-1, the J gene TRBJ2-1, with D possibly being TRBD1 or TRBD2 (5 bases each). The V gene lost 4 bases and the J gene lost 2 bases, with 21 bases spanning the gap. This CDR3 comprises 17 residues. Germline CDR1 SQVTM, CDR2 ANQGSEA.

The J gene is TRBJ2-7, the V gene TRBV12-3 or TRBV12-4, with 8 bases that match TRBD2. The V and J ends lost 3 bases and 4 bases, in that order; junction bases with no gene match: 11. The CDR3 is 16 residues long. This CDR3 is CASSFRVGTRLYEQYF. As DNA, the CDR3 is TGTGCCAGCAGTTTTCGAGTAGGGACTAGACTTTACGAGCAGTACTTC.

The table lists this clonotype with a few counts. The V gene is TRBV19, the J gene TRBJ2-7, with 9 nucleotides matching TRBD2. The CDR3 extends over 15 amino acids. Per the germline V gene, CDR1 is LNHDA and CDR2 is SQIVND (reference sequence). Trimming at V came to 0 bases and at J to 4 bases, leaving 4 bases not matched to a gene. Here the CDR3 DNA reads TGTGCCAGTAGTATAGAGAACAGCGGGGGGTACGAGCAGTACTTC. This sequence encodes CASSIENSGGYEQYF.

The chain uses TRBV12-3 or TRBV12-4 and TRBJ1-2; D perhaps matches TRBD1 (5 bases). The CDR3 spans 16 residues. Trimming stripped 1 base from V and 4 bases from J, with 16 bases between. CDR3 DNA: TGTGCCAGCAGTTTAGTAAGGGGTCGGCTTGGCTATGGCTACACCTTC. It yields the protein CASSLVRGRLGYGYTF.

On this clonotype itself: Mismatch with germline at one junction end may stem from a read error. This chain uses TRBV20-1 with TRBJ2-1, with D perhaps matching TRBD2 (6 bases). The CDR3 has 16 residues. CDR1 and CDR2 (germline): DFQATT, SNEGSKA (reference sequence). The CDR3 nucleotides are TGCAGTGCCAGAGATCATAAGCGGGTTTCCTACAATAAGCAGTTCTTC. Its protein product is CSARDHKRVSYNKQFF.